A selection of T cell receptor beta chains follows, all from one sample in a study of cytomegalovirus exposure and HLA in healthy donors. TCRdb's table, derived via immunoSEQ multiplex PCR, lists solely in-frame clones and lacks some. Of 100,000 or so clones listed, under 80% are singletons. Sequenced sample: PBMCs. These receptors all stem from a woman aged 25 to 45 in good health and CMV-seronegative. The CDR3 runs from the conserved cysteine through the conserved F or W. The D gene is left open where the match is weak. Rows give clone size only sometimes, using once, few, many, or a class for an expanded clone.

V: TRBV6-5
D: .
J: TRBJ2-7
size: .
CDR3: CASSYLEQGYEQYF
DNA: TGTGCCAGCAGTTACCTCGAGCAGGGGTACGAGCAGTACTTC

V: TRBV6-5
D: TRBD1
J: TRBJ2-7
size: .
CDR3: CASSSMTGGILRAYF
DNA: TGTGCCAGCAGTTCTATGACAGGGGGGATCCTCCGGGCGTACTTC

V: TRBV14
D: TRBD2
J: TRBJ2-7
size: few
CDR3: CASSQSSGYEQYF
DNA: TGTGCCAGCAGCCAATCTAGCGGCTACGAGCAGTACTTC

V: TRBV5-4
D: TRBD1
J: TRBJ1-5
size: .
CDR3: CASSRQGNNQPQHF
DNA: TGTGCCAGCAGCCGACAGGGGAACAATCAGCCCCAGCATTTT

V: TRBV7-8
D: .
J: TRBJ1-5
size: few
CDR3: CASSLKLNQPQHF
DNA: TGTGCCAGCAGCTTGAAACTCAATCAGCCCCAGCATTTT

V: TRBV18
D: TRBD1
J: TRBJ1-1
size: .
CDR3: CASSPRQGTEAFF
DNA: TGTGCCAGCTCACCAAGACAGGGCACTGAAGCTTTCTTT

V: TRBV7-2
D: TRBD1
J: TRBJ2-1
size: .
CDR3: CASSLTGGNEQFF
DNA: TGTGCCAGCAGCCTTACAGGGGGCAATGAGCAGTTCTTC

V: TRBV12-5
D: TRBD1
J: TRBJ1-1
size: .
CDR3: CASGWGQRGNTEAFF
DNA: TGTGCTAGTGGTTGGGGACAGAGGGGGAACACTGAAGCTTTCTTT

V: TRBV9
D: TRBD1
J: TRBJ1-1
size: few
CDR3: CASSVAPDRAAEAFF
DNA: TGTGCCAGCAGCGTAGCCCCCGACAGGGCGGCTGAAGCTTTCTTT

V: TRBV19
D: TRBD2
J: TRBJ2-1
size: .
CDR3: CASSAGLNNEQFF
DNA: TGTGCCAGTAGTGCGGGACTAAACAATGAGCAGTTCTTC

V: TRBV4-1
D: TRBD1
J: TRBJ1-4
size: few
CDR3: CASSQSGQEEKLFF
DNA: TGCGCCAGCAGCCAATCCGGACAGGAGGAAAAACTGTTTTTT

V: TRBV7-9
D: .
J: TRBJ1-1
size: .
CDR3: CASSLARGMNTEAFF
DNA: TGTGCCAGCAGCTTAGCAAGGGGGATGAACACTGAAGCTTTCTTT

V: TRBV6-5
D: TRBD1
J: TRBJ1-1
size: .
CDR3: CASSYSGQGVMAFF
DNA: TGTGCCAGCAGTTACTCGGGACAGGGGGTAATGGCTTTCTTT

V: TRBV5-1
D: TRBD2
J: TRBJ2-3
size: .
CDR3: CASRLTSGVFTDTQYF
DNA: TGCGCCAGCAGACTGACTAGCGGAGTCTTCACAGATACGCAGTATTTT

V: TRBV6-5
D: TRBD2
J: TRBJ2-2
size: .
CDR3: CASSGLAGTGELFF
DNA: TGTGCCAGCAGTGGACTAGCGGGAACCGGGGAGCTGTTTTTT

V: TRBV5-1
D: .
J: TRBJ2-7
size: .
CDR3: CASSLTGSYEQYF
DNA: TGCGCCAGCAGCTTGACAGGTTCCTACGAGCAGTACTTC

V: TRBV5-6
D: .
J: TRBJ1-6
size: few
CDR3: CASIGGNYNSPLHF
DNA: TGTGCCAGCATTGGAGGGAACTATAATTCACCCCTCCACTTT

V: TRBV11-2
D: .
J: TRBJ2-2
size: once
CDR3: CASSPGTNTGELFF
DNA: TGTGCCAGCAGCCCAGGGACTAACACCGGGGAGCTGTTTTTT

V: TRBV6-5
D: .
J: TRBJ1-2
size: .
CDR3: CASRKGDYGYTF
DNA: TGTGCCAGCCGTAAAGGGGACTATGGCTACACCTTC

V: TRBV23-1
D: TRBD1
J: TRBJ1-1
size: .
CDR3: CASSQKGGMVRTEAFF
DNA: TGCGCCAGCAGTCAAAAAGGGGGCATGGTGAGAACTGAAGCTTTCTTT

V: TRBV9
D: TRBD1
J: TRBJ1-2
size: .
CDR3: CASSVGTGYYGYTF
DNA: TGTGCCAGCAGCGTCGGGACAGGGTACTATGGCTACACCTTC

V: TRBV18
D: TRBD2
J: TRBJ2-7
size: .
CDR3: CASSPQKSGTSLYEQYF
DNA: TGTGCCAGCTCACCCCAAAAATCCGGGACTAGCCTCTACGAGCAGTACTTC

V: TRBV2
D: TRBD2
J: TRBJ2-1
size: once
CDR3: CASRKAELAGLEQFF
DNA: TGTGCCAGCAGGAAGGCCGAACTAGCGGGACTTGAGCAGTTCTTC

V: TRBV6-1
D: TRBD1
J: TRBJ1-1
size: .
CDR3: CASRDRGGGTEAFF
DNA: TGTGCCAGCAGGGACAGGGGCGGGGGCACTGAAGCTTTCTTT

V: TRBV6-5
D: .
J: TRBJ1-5
size: .
CDR3: CASSYLQGFQPQHF
DNA: TGTGCCAGCAGTTACTTACAGGGCTTCCAGCCCCAGCATTTT

V: TRBV7-2
D: .
J: TRBJ2-3
size: .
CDR3: CASSCDRPGGTDTQYF
DNA: TGTGCCAGCAGCTGTGACAGGCCTGGGGGAACAGATACGCAGTATTTT

V: TRBV19
D: .
J: TRBJ2-2
size: .
CDR3: CASSTPGANGELFF
DNA: TGTGCCAGTAGTACCCCTGGAGCAAACGGGGAGCTGTTTTTT

V: TRBV5-5
D: .
J: TRBJ2-7
size: few
CDR3: CASSLTQGGNEQYF
DNA: TGTGCCAGCAGCTTGACACAGGGGGGGAACGAGCAGTACTTC

V: TRBV7-9
D: TRBD1
J: TRBJ1-1
size: .
CDR3: CASSPRPGQTNTEAFF
DNA: TGTGCCAGCAGCCCGAGGCCGGGACAGACGAACACTGAAGCTTTCTTT

V: TRBV28
D: .
J: TRBJ1-5
size: .
CDR3: CASSSGNQPQHF
DNA: TGTGCCAGCAGTTCGGGCAATCAGCCCCAGCATTTT

V: TRBV19
D: .
J: TRBJ1-2
size: once
CDR3: CASRPTGIGYGYTF
DNA: TGTGCCAGTAGGCCGACAGGAATAGGCTATGGCTACACCTTC

V: TRBV19
D: .
J: TRBJ1-5
size: once
CDR3: CASSIGQGNNQPQHF
DNA: TGTGCCAGTAGTATAGGGCAGGGGAACAATCAGCCCCAGCATTTT

V: TRBV5-1
D: TRBD1
J: TRBJ1-5
size: .
CDR3: CASSLGDRANQPQHF
DNA: TGCGCCAGCAGCTTGGGGGACAGGGCCAATCAGCCCCAGCATTTT

V: TRBV19
D: .
J: TRBJ1-5
size: .
CDR3: CASSTAGNQPQHF
DNA: TGTGCCAGTAGTACGGCAGGGAATCAGCCCCAGCATTTT

V: TRBV12-5
D: .
J: TRBJ2-7
size: few
CDR3: CASGLGQKKVDEQYF
DNA: TGTGCTAGTGGTTTGGGCCAGAAAAAAGTGGACGAGCAGTACTTC

V: TRBV5-1
D: TRBD1
J: TRBJ1-2
size: .
CDR3: CASSPGQGGRDGYTF
DNA: TGCGCCAGCAGCCCCGGACAGGGGGGCAGGGATGGCTACACCTTC

V: TRBV10-2
D: .
J: TRBJ2-5
size: few
CDR3: CASTPQLETQYF
DNA: TGCGCCAGCACCCCCCAACTGGAGACCCAGTACTTC

V: TRBV10-1
D: .
J: TRBJ1-1
size: .
CDR3: CASSEVADLNTEAFF
DNA: TGCGCCAGCAGTGAGGTAGCAGATCTGAACACTGAAGCTTTCTTT

V: TRBV15
D: TRBD2
J: TRBJ2-2
size: .
CDR3: CATSRDPRGVGELFF
DNA: TGTGCCACCAGCAGAGATCCGCGGGGGGTGGGGGAGCTGTTTTTT

V: TRBV7-2
D: .
J: TRBJ2-7
size: .
CDR3: CASRETGNSYEQYF
DNA: TGTGCCAGCAGGGAGACAGGCAATTCCTACGAGCAGTACTTC

V: TRBV6-5
D: .
J: TRBJ1-2
size: .
CDR3: CASSYSKRGGYTF
DNA: TGTGCCAGCAGTTACTCGAAGCGAGGCGGCTACACCTTC

V: TRBV29-1
D: TRBD1
J: TRBJ1-2
size: .
CDR3: CSVEVNDRGRGGYTF
DNA: TGCAGCGTTGAAGTTAATGACAGGGGGCGAGGTGGCTACACCTTC

V: TRBV6-1
D: .
J: TRBJ1-6
size: .
CDR3: CASSDPAIRSNSPLHF
DNA: TGTGCCAGCAGTGACCCGGCCATTAGGAGCAATTCACCCCTCCACTTT